One and the same sample provided the 15 T cell receptor beta chains below, sequenced in a study of T-cell memory formation after mild COVID-19. TCRdb ran MiXCR on the 5' RACE reads and lists one entry per CDR3 protein. The sample lists around 200,000 distinct CDR3 sequences, more than 9% occurring once. Sequenced material: PBMCs or a T cell subset sorted from them (not recorded which). The source of these receptors is a man in his late teens or twenties who had mild COVID-19 (a few samples of this study predate the infection). Cell type and time point are not known.

This clonotype was seen repeatedly, ten times or more. The chain recombines TRBV27 with TRBJ1-2, with D tentatively TRBD1 (6 bases). Germline CDR1 reads MNHEY; CDR2 reads SMNVEV (reference sequence). This CDR3 spans 17 amino acids. The ends were cut back, 5 bases at V and 5 bases at J, with 24 bases in the middle. CDR3 amino acids: CASSVSAADSRLYGYTF. CDR3 DNA sequence: TGTGCCAGCAGTGTTTCAGCAGCGGACAGCCGCTTGTATGGCTACACCTTC.

There are many counts of this clonotype. V gene TRBV2 combines with J gene TRBJ2-5, with a tentative D call TRBD2 (5 bases). The CDR3 spans 15 residues. Trimming stripped 4 bases from V and 3 bases from J, with 15 bases between. Germline lookup yields CDR1 SNHLY and CDR2 FYNNEI. CDR3 sequence (DNA): TGTGCCAGCAGTGTAGGGTCGGGGTACGAAGAGACCCAGTACTTC. As protein: CASSVGSGYEETQYF.

A few counts support this clonotype. V is TRBV5-1 and J is TRBJ1-1; tentative D call: TRBD1 (6 bases). Germline loops: CDR1 SGHRS, CDR2 YFSETQ. CDR3 size: 15 residues. Trimming shortened V by 2 bases and J by 5 bases, and 16 bases separated the two germline ends. The CDR3 coding sequence is TGCGCCAGCAGCTTAGAATACAGGGCTGAGACTGAAGCTTTCTTT. This translates into CASSLEYRAETEAFF.

The rearrangement links TRBV10-1 to TRBJ2-1; 10 bases match TRBD2. Germline-derived CDR1 and CDR2 are WNHNN and SYGVQD (reference sequence). The CDR3 has 16 amino acids. The V and J ends lost 0 bases and 4 bases, in that order; junction bases with no gene match: 3. The CDR3 sequence is CASSESSSGGYNEQFF. The CDR3, as DNA: TGCGCCAGCAGTGAGTCATCTAGCGGGGGATACAATGAGCAGTTCTTC.

A few counts support this clonotype. The rearrangement joins TRBV5-1 to TRBJ2-1; 9 nucleotides agree with TRBD2. Germline CDR1 reads SGHRS; CDR2 reads YFSETQ. V trimming: 0 bases; J trimming: 8 bases; junction bases outside the gene matches: 6. This CDR3 has 15 amino acids. The CDR3 loop is CASSLVLSGGYEQFF. CDR3 nucleotides: TGCGCCAGCAGCTTGGTTCTGAGCGGGGGGTATGAGCAGTTCTTC.

The CDR3 nucleotides read TGTGCCAGCAGCTTGGGAGGACGAGGTGAATCCCTCCACTTT. As protein: CASSLGGRGESLHF. The chain uses TRBV7-2 and TRBJ1-6; D gene uncertain. Germline-derived CDR1 and CDR2 are SGHTA and FQGNSA. V was shortened by 3 bases and J by 14 bases, with 17 bases between the two germline ends. CDR3 length: 14 residues.

This clonotype was observed at least ten times. V usage is TRBV9 and J usage is TRBJ1-2; D call uncertain. V shed 3 bases and J shed 8 bases, with 8 bases lying between them. Germline loops: CDR1 SGDLS, CDR2 YYNGEE. The CDR3 is 11 amino acids. In DNA, the CDR3 is TGTGCCAGCAGCGGTTACCCAGGCTACACCTTC. Its translation is CASSGYPGYTF. The whole variable domain, filled in from reference TRBV9 and TRBJ1-2, reads DSGVTQTPKHLITATGQRVTLRCSPRSGDLSVYWYQQSLDQGLQFLIQYYNGEERAKGNILERFSAQQFPDLHSELNLSSLELGDSALYFCASSGYPGYTFGSGTRLTVV.

This clonotype was observed at least ten times. The chain carries TRBV20-1 and TRBJ2-3, with 8 positions matching TRBD2. CDR1 and CDR2 (germline): DFQATT, SNEGSKA (reference sequence). Trimming cost V 1 base and J 4 bases; bases outside gene matches: 7. The CDR3 sequence is 15 residues long. The CDR3 DNA sequence: TGCAGTGCTAGAGTATCGGGACTAGTATCAGATACGCAGTATTTT. Amino acids: CSARVSGLVSDTQYF.

This clonotype was observed a handful of times. As DNA, the CDR3 is TGTGCCAGCAGCTTAGATGACAGGGGGATACAGAACACCGGGGAGCTGTTTTTT. Protein product: CASSLDDRGIQNTGELFF. V gene TRBV7-7 combines with J gene TRBJ2-2; TRBD1 matches at 9 bases. Germline V gives CDR1 SSHAT, CDR2 FNYEAQ (reference sequence). This CDR3 region has 18 residues. After removal of 1 base from V and 1 base from J, the junction contained 7 bases not matched to a gene.

This clonotype was observed a few times. The gene calls are TRBV4-2 and TRBJ2-3, with TRBD2 matching over 13 bases. CDR1 and CDR2 (germline): LGHNA, YNFKEQ. This CDR3 spans 16 amino acids. Germline trimming cut 6 bases from V and 5 bases from J; bases unmatched to any gene: 8. CDR3 DNA: TGTGCCAGCAGGACCGGGACTAGCGGGGCAGGAGATACGCAGTATTTT. This translates into CASRTGTSGAGDTQYF.

The V and J genes are TRBV7-3 and TRBJ2-2; D is perhaps TRBD1 (6 bases). Germline CDR1 and CDR2: SGHTA and FQGTGA. V lost 4 bases and J lost 6, with 15 bases in between. The CDR3 sequence is 15 residues long. The CDR3 nucleotides are TGTGCCAGCAGCTCGGGAAACAGGGATTCCGGGGAGCTGTTTTTT. Translated, it gives CASSSGNRDSGELFF.

The rearrangement links TRBV12-3 or TRBV12-4 to TRBJ2-2, with TRBD1 as a possible D gene (5 bases). The ends were cut back, 7 bases at V and 2 bases at J, with 14 bases in the middle. The CDR3 contains 15 residues. CDR3 sequence reads: CASTPRVLNTGELFF. CDR3 DNA: TGTGCCAGCACCCCCAGGGTCTTAAACACCGGGGAGCTGTTTTTT.

Only a few counts were recorded for this clonotype. The V and J genes are TRBV24-1 and TRBJ2-1; 8 bases are shared with TRBD2. This CDR3 region has 15 residues. The junction had 6 bases not matched to a gene; V was cut back by 3 bases and J by 6 bases. Looked up from germline, CDR1 is KGHDR and CDR2 is SFDVKD. CDR3 nucleotide sequence: TGTGCCACCAGTGATCCTGGACTAGCTGCCAATGAGCAGTTCTTC. It yields the protein CATSDPGLAANEQFF.

This clonotype was found many times. The rearrangement joins TRBV7-2 to TRBJ2-3, with 7 positions matching TRBD2. This CDR3 is built from 15 residues. From germline, CDR1 is SGHTA and CDR2 FQGNSA. With V trimmed by 1 base and J by 2 bases, 3 bases remained unmatched. In DNA, the CDR3 is TGTGCCAGCAGCTTAGGACTAGCCTACACAGATACGCAGTATTTT. Translating it yields CASSLGLAYTDTQYF.

The chain links TRBV7-2 to TRBJ2-5; a weak D match, TRBD2 (6 bases). Per the germline V gene, CDR1 is SGHTA and CDR2 is FQGNSA. V gave up 7 bases and J gave up 8 bases, with 14 bases separating them. The CDR3 totals 12 residues. The CDR3 nucleotides are TGTGCCAGCAATGGCGGGACGAGCACCCAGTACTTC. Its translation: CASNGGTSTQYF.